A selection of T cell receptor beta chains follows, all from one sample in a study of prognosis after radiotherapy for stage I lung cancer. TCRdb re-called the multiplex PCR reads through MiXCR, storing one row per CDR3 protein. The table lists around 20,000 distinct CDR3 sequences, 35% to 45% of them singletons. Sequencing was performed on PBMCs, taken before or after stereotactic body radiation therapy (not recorded which). Receptor source: a donor aged 50 or older with non-small cell lung cancer. Both conserved end residues are part of each CDR3. Each record gives: D gene, V gene, J gene, clone size, CDR3 protein, CDR3 DNA. The D gene is left open where the match is weak. The size field is filled for only some rows; it gives once, few, many or a size class.

>.|TRBV5-1|TRBJ2-7|many
CASSTLSDRLYEQYF
TGCGCCAGCAGCACCTTAAGTGACAGGTTGTACGAGCAGTACTTC
>.|TRBV27|TRBJ2-3|many
CASSLEGLAHTDTQYF
TGTGCCAGCAGTTTAGAAGGTCTAGCGCACACAGATACGCAGTATTTT
>TRBD2|TRBV5-1|TRBJ2-1|.
CATGLAGANHQFF
TGCGCCACCGGACTAGCGGGTGCCAATCATCAGTTCTTC
>TRBD2|TRBV9|TRBJ2-3|.
CASSLSGSSTDTQYF
TGTGCCAGCAGCCTTAGCGGGTCTAGCACAGATACGCAGTATTTT
>.|TRBV13|TRBJ1-2|medium-sized
CASSRQVLYGYTF
TGTGCCAGCAGCAGACAAGTCCTATATGGCTACACCTTC
>.|TRBV24-1|TRBJ1-1|many
CANSGVFGTEAFF
TGTGCCAACTCGGGGGTGTTCGGCACTGAAGCTTTCTTT
>TRBD1|TRBV18|TRBJ2-7|many
CASSRPGGEQYF
TGTGCCAGCTCACGGCCAGGGGGCGAGCAGTACTTC
>TRBD2|TRBV12-5|TRBJ2-1|few
CASGLGSGIYNEQFF
TGTGCTAGTGGTTTGGGTAGCGGGATCTACAATGAGCAGTTCTTC
>TRBD1|TRBV4-2|TRBJ1-2|many
CASSQDRITYGYTF
TGTGCCAGCAGCCAGGACAGGATAACCTATGGCTACACCTTC
>.|TRBV12-3/TRBV12-4|TRBJ2-5|many
CASNMGRVETQYF
TGTGCCAGCAACATGGGACGAGTGGAGACCCAGTACTTC
>TRBD1|TRBV3-1|TRBJ1-2|many
CASRPGQGRDYGYTF
TGTGCCAGCAGACCCGGACAGGGGAGGGACTATGGCTACACCTTC
>.|TRBV10-3|TRBJ2-7|many
CAIMGYSSYEQYF
TGTGCCATCATGGGTTACAGTTCCTACGAGCAGTACTTC
>.|TRBV2|TRBJ1-1|.
CASSSRYFNTEAFF
TGTGCCAGCAGCTCACGGTATTTTAACACTGAAGCTTTCTTT
>.|TRBV4-3|TRBJ2-6|few
CASSQEGHGANVLTF
TGCGCCAGCAGCCAAGAGGGGCACGGGGCCAACGTCCTGACTTTC
>.|TRBV5-1|TRBJ1-1|.
CASSLGGWTVNTEAFF
TGCGCCAGCAGCTTGGGAGGGTGGACAGTGAACACTGAAGCTTTCTTT
>TRBD2|TRBV6-5|TRBJ2-2|.
CASSFKTSGRSSVRGVVGELFF
TGTGCCAGCAGTTTCAAGACTAGCGGTAGGTCCTCGGTGAGAGGCGTAGTGGGGGAGCTGTTTTTT
>.|TRBV2|TRBJ1-4|many
CASTTDGGGNEKLFF
TGTGCCAGCACTACCGACGGGGGCGGTAATGAAAAACTGTTTTTT
>.|TRBV5-5|TRBJ2-7|many
CASSLERHLLGEQYF
TGTGCCAGCAGCTTGGAGCGACACTTGCTGGGTGAGCAGTACTTC
>.|TRBV28|TRBJ2-1|many
CASSLSATVEYNEQFF
TGTGCCAGCAGTTTAAGCGCAACAGTCGAGTACAATGAGCAGTTCTTC
>.|TRBV7-2|TRBJ2-2|many
CASSLGGVVTGELFF
TGTGCCAGCAGCTTAGGAGGGGTGGTCACCGGGGAGCTGTTTTTT
>.|TRBV12-5|TRBJ2-1|many
CASGPERNEQFF
TGTGCTAGTGGCCCAGAGCGTAATGAGCAGTTCTTC
>.|TRBV2|TRBJ2-5|.
CASSGGDQETKYF
TGTGCCAGCAGTGGGGGAGACCAAGAGACCAAGTACTTC
>TRBD2|TRBV20-1|TRBJ2-7|many
CSARTSGSYEQYF
TGCAGTGCCCGGACTAGCGGCTCCTACGAGCAGTACTTC
>.|TRBV7-9|TRBJ1-4|many
CASSLSLSQEKLFF
TGTGCCAGCAGCTTATCCCTCAGCCAGGAAAAACTGTTTTTT
>.|TRBV5-1|TRBJ2-3|many
CASSTGPGGRADTQYF
TGCGCCAGCAGCACTGGACCCGGTGGTAGGGCAGATACGCAGTATTTT
>.|TRBV11-2|TRBJ1-1|.
CASSSTSIGLVNTEAFF
TGTGCCAGCAGCTCAACCTCTATAGGACTTGTGAACACTGAAGCTTTCTTT
>.|TRBV6-1|TRBJ1-4|many
CASIGDTTNEKLFF
TGTGCCAGCATCGGGGATACAACTAATGAAAAACTGTTTTTT